Sequencing of this TCR beta chain was carried out in a study of shared clonotypes between healthy human individuals. The CDR3 loop spans 12 amino acids. CDR1 and CDR2 from the germline V gene are SGHTA and FQGNSA. Trimming took 5 bases from V and 5 from J, leaving 9 bases between them. Clones were sequenced by immunoSEQ multiplex PCR, and TCRdb holds only the in-frame ones, with some missing. The sample carries roughly 2.4 million clones, approximately 96% recorded once. Sequencing was done on a sample of naive CD4+ T cells sorted from blood. This sample's subset: CD45RA+ positively selected. The clonotype comes from a man younger than 30 in good health. The chain combines TRBV7-2 with TRBJ2-5; TRBD1 is a possible D gene (5 bases). The CDR3 nucleotides read TGTGCCAGCAGCCCACAGGCGGAGACCCAGTACTTC. This translates into CASSPQAETQYF.